The 18 T cell receptor beta chains given below trace back to one sample, sequenced in a study of control samples from healthy donors and cancer patients. The repertoire was sequenced with immunoSEQ multiplex PCR; TCRdb's copy has only in-frame clones and lacks some. The repertoire includes some 49,000 clones, just over 85% of them detected once, and roughly 2.8% sits in the top ten. The sequencing input was PBMCs. These receptors were obtained from a woman aged 50 to 65 with lung cancer.

This sequence joins TRBV19 and TRBJ1-5, with D tentatively TRBD1 (6 bases). CDR1 LNHDA and CDR2 SQIVND come from the germline V gene (reference sequence). V was pared by 0 bases and J by 9 bases, with 12 bases between. The CDR3 covers 14 residues. CDR3 sequence reads: CASSIDRQGMPQHF. DNA of the CDR3: TGTGCCAGTAGTATAGATAGGCAGGGGATGCCCCAGCATTTT. Filled out from reference TRBV19 and TRBJ1-5, the complete variable domain reads DGGITQSPKYLFRKEGQNVTLSCEQNLNHDAMYWYRQDPGQGLRLIYYSQIVNDFQKGDIAEGYSVSREKKESFPLTVTSAQKNPTAFYLCASSIDRQGMPQHFGDGTRLSIL.

The chain joins TRBV19 to TRBJ2-1, with 9 positions matching TRBD1. Germline assignment: CDR1 LNHDA and CDR2 SQIVND (reference sequence). J was trimmed by 7 bases and V by 5 bases; bases with no gene match: 9. This CDR3 comprises 15 residues. The CDR3 nucleotides read TGTGCCAGTAGTCTCCCCGGACAGGGGAAAAATGAGCAGTTCTTC. Its protein product is CASSLPGQGKNEQFF.

The V call is TRBV25-1, the J call TRBJ2-1; 7 bases fit TRBD2. The J segment lost 4 bases and the V segment lost 3 bases, leaving 3 bases of the junction unmatched. Looked up from germline, CDR1 is MGHDK and CDR2 is SYGVNS. The CDR3 has 14 residues. The CDR3 nucleotides read TGTGCCAGCAGTGAGGGGGGGATTTACAATGAGCAGTTCTTC. Translated, it gives CASSEGGIYNEQFF.

In DNA, the CDR3 is TGTGCCAGCACCGAGGACAGGTTCTACGAGCAGTACTTC. Amino acid sequence: CASTEDRFYEQYF. This chain connects TRBV2 to TRBJ2-7; TRBD1 matches at 7 bases. Germline V gene sequence: CDR1 SNHLY, CDR2 FYNNEI. The CDR3 length is 13 residues. Unmatched junction bases numbered 6, after V lost 7 bases and J lost 3 bases.

The V and J genes are TRBV27 and TRBJ2-7; possibly TRBD2 for D (5 bases). The CDR3 totals 11 residues. Germline CDR1 reads MNHEY; CDR2 reads SMNVEV (reference sequence). Trimming took 5 bases from V and 4 from J, leaving 6 bases between them. CDR3 bases: TGTGCCAGCAGTCGGGGTTACGAGCAGTACTTC. Its translation is CASSRGYEQYF.

In this sample, this clone turned up a few times. The gene calls are TRBV6-6 and TRBJ1-5; D uncertain. The V and J ends lost 10 bases and 9 bases respectively, with 10 bases between them. The germline V gene has CDR1 MNHNY and CDR2 SVGAGI (reference sequence). The CDR3 runs 10 residues. The CDR3 sequence is CATARGPQHF. The CDR3 nucleotides are TGTGCCACGGCGCGGGGGCCCCAGCATTTT.

The chain couples TRBV20-1 to TRBJ2-7; 11 positions agree with TRBD1. CDR3 length: 17 amino acids. Germline assignment: CDR1 DFQATT and CDR2 SNEGSKA (reference sequence). The V segment lost 3 bases and the J segment 2 bases; nucleotides outside the gene matches: 12. The DNA of the CDR3 is TGCAGTGCTAGTCTAAAGGGACAGGGGGTCGGCACCTACGAGCAGTACTTC. Its protein is CSASLKGQGVGTYEQYF.

V usage is TRBV7-2 and J usage is TRBJ1-1; no reliable D call. The germline V and J ends were trimmed by 5 bases and 1 base, with 14 bases remaining between them. Per germline, CDR1 SGHTA and CDR2 FQGNSA. This CDR3 region has 15 residues. The DNA of the CDR3 is TGTGCCAGCAGCAATAACGAAGGTTGGAACACTGAAGCTTTCTTT. Encoded protein: CASSNNEGWNTEAFF.

This chain uses TRBV11-3 with TRBJ1-2; D gene ambiguous. CDR3 length equals 13 residues. The ends were cut back, 0 bases at V and 8 bases at J, with 10 bases in the middle. From germline, CDR1 is SGHNT and CDR2 YENEEA. The CDR3 loop reads CASSLEPSGGYTF. The CDR3 DNA reads TGTGCCAGCAGCTTAGAACCGTCGGGAGGCTACACCTTC.

This chain uses TRBV4-1 with TRBJ1-5, with a weak D call TRBD1 (6 bases). Per germline, CDR1 MGHRA and CDR2 YSYEKL. CDR3 length equals 15 residues. The V and J ends lost 5 bases and 7 bases respectively, with 18 bases between them. This CDR3 reads CASSFRGGDGQPQHF. The CDR3 DNA reads TGCGCCAGCAGCTTCCGAGGGGGAGATGGGCAGCCCCAGCATTTT.

The chain employs TRBV24-1 and TRBJ1-2; D unclear. Trimming took 7 bases from V and 7 from J, leaving 15 bases between them. This CDR3 is built from 13 residues. Per the germline V gene, CDR1 is KGHDR and CDR2 is SFDVKD. In nucleotides, the CDR3 is TGTGCCACCAGCCAGGCGGCAGTAGGTGGCTACACCTTC. Translated: CATSQAAVGGYTF.

This rearrangement joins TRBV18 to TRBJ1-5; D might be TRBD1 (6 bases). CDR1 is KGHSH and CDR2 is LQKENI in the germline V gene. The CDR3 runs 17 residues. V shed 0 bases and J shed 4 bases, with 16 bases lying between them. The CDR3 DNA is TGTGCCAGCTCACCACCCGGGGGGGCGCGGTTGAATCAGCCCCAGCATTTT. The encoded protein is CASSPPGGARLNQPQHF.

V and J are TRBV19 and TRBJ2-6; no reliable D call. This CDR3 has 13 residues. Trimming removed 7 bases at V and 3 bases at J, with 7 bases between. Per the germline V gene, CDR1 is LNHDA and CDR2 is SQIVND (reference sequence). The CDR3 DNA sequence: TGTGCCAGTACCGCAGGTGGGGCCAACGTCCTGACTTTC. Protein product: CASTAGGANVLTF. The full variable domain, with the rest looked up from reference TRBV19 and TRBJ2-6, is DGGITQSPKYLFRKEGQNVTLSCEQNLNHDAMYWYRQDPGQGLRLIYYSQIVNDFQKGDIAEGYSVSREKKESFPLTVTSAQKNPTAFYLCASTAGGANVLTFGAGSRLTVL.

As DNA, the CDR3 is TGTGCCAGCAGGACAGGCGGGATCCAAGAGACCCAGTACTTC. Translation: CASRTGGIQETQYF. The J gene is TRBJ2-5, the V gene TRBV6-6; D is perhaps TRBD1 or TRBD2 (6 bases each). Germline loops: CDR1 MNHNY, CDR2 SVGAGI (reference sequence). Trimming removed 6 bases at V and 1 base at J, with 12 bases between. The CDR3 length is 14 residues.

The J gene is TRBJ2-5, the V gene TRBV6-2 or TRBV6-3, with D possibly matching TRBD1 (7 bases). CDR1 MNHEY and CDR2 SVGEGT come from the germline V gene. Trimming took 6 bases from V and 5 from J, leaving 19 bases between them. This CDR3 has 15 residues. As DNA, the CDR3 is TGTGCCAGCAGCCGAATCAACAGGGGAGGCGAGACCCAGTACTTC. Protein sequence: CASSRINRGGETQYF.

In this sample, this clone is medium-sized. The genes are TRBV28 and TRBJ1-5; 8 bases match TRBD1. This CDR3 spans 14 amino acids. V lost 7 bases, J lost 4 bases, and 6 bases stayed unmatched. The germline V gene has CDR1 MDHEN and CDR2 SYDVKM. CDR3 loop: CASILDRANQPQHF. As DNA, the CDR3 is TGTGCCAGCATTCTGGACAGGGCGAATCAGCCCCAGCATTTT.

V and J are TRBV5-1 and TRBJ1-1; D may be TRBD1 (5 bases). Germline-derived CDR1 and CDR2 are SGHRS and YFSETQ. Between the trimmed V and J ends, which lost 4 bases and 0 bases, there was a span of 10 bases. This CDR3 contains 14 residues. CDR3: CASSGTGLNTEAFF. The CDR3 nucleotides are TGCGCCAGCAGCGGAACAGGCTTGAACACTGAAGCTTTCTTT.

The chain is built from TRBV29-1 and TRBJ1-1; no definite D call. The CDR3 sequence is 10 residues long. Germline V gene data show CDR1 as SQVTM and CDR2 as ANQGSEA. V gave up 4 bases and J gave up 7 bases, with 7 bases separating them. The chain's CDR3 is CSVGEYEAFF. The CDR3, as DNA: TGCAGCGTTGGGGAATATGAAGCTTTCTTT.